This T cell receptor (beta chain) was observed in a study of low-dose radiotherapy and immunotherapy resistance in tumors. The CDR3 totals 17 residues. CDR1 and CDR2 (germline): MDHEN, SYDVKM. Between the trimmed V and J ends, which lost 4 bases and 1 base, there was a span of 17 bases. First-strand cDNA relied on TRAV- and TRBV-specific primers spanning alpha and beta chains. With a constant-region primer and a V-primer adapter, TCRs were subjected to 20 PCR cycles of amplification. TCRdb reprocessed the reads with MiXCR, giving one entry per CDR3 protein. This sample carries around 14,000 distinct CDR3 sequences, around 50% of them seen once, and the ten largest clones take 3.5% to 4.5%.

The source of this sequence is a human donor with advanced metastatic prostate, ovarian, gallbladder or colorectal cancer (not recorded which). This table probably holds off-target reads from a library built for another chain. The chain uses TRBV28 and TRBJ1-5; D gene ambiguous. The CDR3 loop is CASSYTSDRRSNQPQHF. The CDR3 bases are TGTGCCAGCAGTTATACTTCGGACCGGAGGAGCAATCAGCCCCAGCATTTT.